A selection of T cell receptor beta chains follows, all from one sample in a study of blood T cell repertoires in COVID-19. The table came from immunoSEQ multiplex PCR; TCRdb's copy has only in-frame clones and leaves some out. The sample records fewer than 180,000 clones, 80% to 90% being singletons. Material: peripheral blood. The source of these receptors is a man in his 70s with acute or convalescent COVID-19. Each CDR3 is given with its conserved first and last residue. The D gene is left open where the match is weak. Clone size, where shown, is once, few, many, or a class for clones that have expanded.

CDR3 protein: CATRRAGAPTDTQYF
CDR3 DNA: TGTGCCACCAGAAGAGCAGGGGCGCCCACAGATACGCAGTATTTT
J gene: TRBJ2-3
clone size: .
D gene: .
CDR3 length: 15
V gene: TRBV24-1

CDR3 protein: CASSLAGTGVSYEQYF
CDR3 DNA: TGTGCCAGCAGCTTAGCCGGGACAGGGGTCTCATACGAGCAGTACTTC
J gene: TRBJ2-7
clone size: .
D gene: TRBD1
CDR3 length: 16
V gene: TRBV7-2

CDR3 protein: CASRDRVRGNQPQHF
CDR3 DNA: TGTGCCAGCCGGGACAGGGTGAGAGGCAATCAGCCCCAGCATTTT
J gene: TRBJ1-5
clone size: .
D gene: TRBD1
CDR3 length: 15
V gene: TRBV19

CDR3 protein: CASSLRGGDQPQHF
CDR3 DNA: TGTGCCAGTAGTCTGCGAGGGGGCGATCAGCCCCAGCATTTT
J gene: TRBJ1-5
clone size: .
D gene: TRBD1
CDR3 length: 14
V gene: TRBV19

CDR3 protein: CASSYGSWGTDTQYF
CDR3 DNA: TGTGCCAGCAGTTACGGGAGTTGGGGCACAGATACGCAGTATTTT
J gene: TRBJ2-3
clone size: .
D gene: .
CDR3 length: 15
V gene: TRBV6-2/TRBV6-3

CDR3 protein: CASGARLASYNEQFF
CDR3 DNA: TGCGCCAGCGGGGCCCGACTAGCGTCCTACAATGAGCAGTTCTTC
J gene: TRBJ2-1
clone size: .
D gene: TRBD2
CDR3 length: 15
V gene: TRBV5-1

CDR3 protein: CASSIQDGLYEQYF
CDR3 DNA: TGTGCCAGTAGTATACAAGACGGACTCTACGAGCAGTACTTC
J gene: TRBJ2-7
clone size: .
D gene: .
CDR3 length: 14
V gene: TRBV19

CDR3 protein: CASSPGLANTEAFF
CDR3 DNA: TGTGCCAGCAGCCCCGGACTCGCGAACACTGAAGCTTTCTTT
J gene: TRBJ1-1
clone size: .
D gene: .
CDR3 length: 14
V gene: TRBV4-2

CDR3 protein: CASSLEAGRNSPLHF
CDR3 DNA: TGTGCCAGCAGCTTAGAGGCAGGGAGGAATTCACCCCTCCACTTT
J gene: TRBJ1-6
clone size: many
D gene: .
CDR3 length: 15
V gene: TRBV13

CDR3 protein: CASGLEGGNTEAFF
CDR3 DNA: TGTGCTAGTGGTCTTGAGGGCGGGAACACTGAAGCTTTCTTT
J gene: TRBJ1-1
clone size: .
D gene: .
CDR3 length: 14
V gene: TRBV12-5

CDR3 protein: CASTLRDSSRDTQYF
CDR3 DNA: TGTGCCAGTACCCTTCGGGACTCCTCAAGGGATACGCAGTATTTT
J gene: TRBJ2-3
clone size: .
D gene: .
CDR3 length: 15
V gene: TRBV19

CDR3 protein: CASSPLGGTGELFF
CDR3 DNA: TGTGCCAGCTCACCACTAGGGGGCACCGGGGAGCTGTTTTTT
J gene: TRBJ2-2
clone size: once
D gene: .
CDR3 length: 14
V gene: TRBV18

CDR3 protein: CASSYVRGLAAEAFF
CDR3 DNA: TGTGCCAGCAGTTATGTCAGGGGGCTGGCGGCTGAAGCTTTCTTT
J gene: TRBJ1-1
clone size: once
D gene: TRBD1
CDR3 length: 15
V gene: TRBV28

CDR3 protein: CASSERADTQYF
CDR3 DNA: TGTGCCAGCAGTGAACGGGCAGATACGCAGTATTTT
J gene: TRBJ2-3
clone size: few
D gene: .
CDR3 length: 12
V gene: TRBV6-1

CDR3 protein: CASSDGQGDTGELFF
CDR3 DNA: TGCGCCAGCAGTGATGGGCAGGGCGACACCGGGGAGCTGTTTTTT
J gene: TRBJ2-2
clone size: .
D gene: .
CDR3 length: 15
V gene: TRBV10-2

CDR3 protein: CASSGRRGGELFF
CDR3 DNA: TGTGCCAGTAGCGGGAGGCGCGGCGGGGAGCTGTTTTTT
J gene: TRBJ2-2
clone size: .
D gene: TRBD2
CDR3 length: 13
V gene: TRBV6-2/TRBV6-3

CDR3 protein: CASTRVPGEQFF
CDR3 DNA: TGTGCCAGCACTAGGGTTCCGGGAGAGCAGTTCTTC
J gene: TRBJ2-1
clone size: .
D gene: .
CDR3 length: 12
V gene: TRBV27

CDR3 protein: CASSLRDRNHEQYF
CDR3 DNA: TGTGCCAGCAGCCTCCGGGACAGAAATCACGAGCAGTACTTC
J gene: TRBJ2-7
clone size: once
D gene: TRBD1
CDR3 length: 14
V gene: TRBV13

CDR3 protein: CASRRTSGNEQYF
CDR3 DNA: TGTGCCAGCAGAAGGACTAGCGGGAACGAGCAGTACTTC
J gene: TRBJ2-7
clone size: .
D gene: TRBD2
CDR3 length: 13
V gene: TRBV7-2

CDR3 protein: CSVGQAYEQYF
CDR3 DNA: TGCAGCGTCGGACAAGCATACGAGCAGTACTTC
J gene: TRBJ2-7
clone size: .
D gene: .
CDR3 length: 11
V gene: TRBV29-1

CDR3 protein: CASRAAYEQYF
CDR3 DNA: TGTGCCAGCAGGGCCGCCTACGAGCAGTACTTC
J gene: TRBJ2-7
clone size: few
D gene: .
CDR3 length: 11
V gene: TRBV25-1

CDR3 protein: CATSATGQGNEQFF
CDR3 DNA: TGTGCCACCAGTGCGACAGGACAGGGCAATGAGCAGTTCTTC
J gene: TRBJ2-1
clone size: .
D gene: TRBD1
CDR3 length: 14
V gene: TRBV24-1

CDR3 protein: CASSLDRGPGEKLFF
CDR3 DNA: TGCGCCAGCAGCTTGGACAGGGGGCCGGGGGAAAAACTGTTTTTT
J gene: TRBJ1-4
clone size: .
D gene: TRBD1
CDR3 length: 15
V gene: TRBV5-1

CDR3 protein: CASNNRASDTQYF
CDR3 DNA: TGTGCCAGCAACAACAGGGCCAGTGATACGCAGTATTTT
J gene: TRBJ2-3
clone size: .
D gene: .
CDR3 length: 13
V gene: TRBV27

CDR3 protein: CASSLAGQGLRGYTF
CDR3 DNA: TGTGCCAGCAGCTTGGCCGGACAGGGGCTACGAGGCTACACCTTC
J gene: TRBJ1-2
clone size: .
D gene: TRBD1
CDR3 length: 15
V gene: TRBV5-4